This TCR beta chain is drawn from a study of cytomegalovirus exposure and HLA in healthy donors (dated by TCRdb to about 2017). Turning to the overall study: The 666 repertoires of the first cohort and the 95 to 150 validation repertoires were produced on the same platform, according to a later analysis. The study aimed to test whether signatures of past pathogen exposure could be identified by cataloging public T cell receptors. Besides the first cohort of 550 to 750 subjects, a separate validation cohort made up of roughly 120 different subjects was used. To predict cytomegalovirus infection status, the study brought together high-throughput TCR immunosequencing, statistical association of individual TCRs with disease status, and machine learning.

CDR1 and CDR2 are read off the germline V gene (reference sequence) as MNHEY and SMNVEV. V gives up 7 bases and J gives up 6 bases, and the segment between their germline ends measures 16 bases. There are 13 amino acids in the CDR3, from cysteine to phenylalanine inclusive. Kept here is only the CDR3 DNA, which spans 39 bases and is read in frame from base 1. The library came from the immunoSEQ multiplex PCR assay. Regarding the original processing steps: A statistical classification framework was built for diagnosing cytomegalovirus status from the catalog of TCR beta chain sequences. The table was pulled from immuneACCESS by TCRdb, which kept in-frame rearrangements only. Such tables lose some clones; where checked, under half of the loss comes from unresolved V genes, and the rest has no known cause. V, J and clone size were drawn from that table, and D and trimming were deduced from the DNA. The sample profile shows 150,000 to 200,000 clones; more than 70% of them were found once. The ten largest account for over 1.1% of the sample.

On the study overall, not on this receptor specifically: Across donors, most TCR sequences were observed very rarely, whereas some public TCRs were present in many individuals. Three of the identified cytomegalovirus-associated TCR beta chains were confirmed in vitro to be specific for cytomegalovirus antigens. Of the cluster scores, roughly 95% were above 0 in a later analysis, which found that TCRs clustered in the first cohort also tended to co-occur in the 95 to 150 validation repertoires. The classifier was reported to diagnose cytomegalovirus status with high specificity and sensitivity in both the original cohort and the validation cohort. The validation cohort had no HLA typing available for a later analysis, so co-occurrence within that cohort was assessed over all 130 or so repertoires. The study gave a list of about 170 TCR beta chains associated with cytomegalovirus. According to the authors, the approach could potentially be generalized to other disease states and immunological phenotypes.

Turning to this clone: This receptor's antigen is unknown. No much larger clone exists at a distance of one base, and base qualities are not known.

Donors formed part of the validation cohort, which comprised over a hundred subjects and was distinct from the first cohort of 690 or so subjects. The receptor was isolated from a woman aged 18-35 years in good health and CMV-seronegative. The chain employs TRBV27 and TRBJ2-7, and perhaps TRBD2 as D gene, on 5 matching bases. Sequenced material: PBMCs. The CDR3 region reads CASTWTFPGEQYF. The base sequence is TGTGCCAGCACCTGGACTTTTCCTGGCGAGCAGTACTTC.